Below, 21 T cell receptor beta chains from the same sample are listed, as sequenced in a study of resident and recirculating memory T cells in vitiligo. Here immunoSEQ multiplex PCR was the method, and the copy in TCRdb shows in-frame clones only, minus some. The profile shows 75,000 to 95,000 clones, roughly nine tenths of them singletons. Sequenced material: blood. These receptors came from a male donor with vitiligo.

The genes are TRBV5-1 and TRBJ2-7, with 12 bases that match TRBD2. V lost 4 bases to trimming and J lost 2 bases; unmatched junction nucleotides: 16. In germline, CDR1 is SGHRS, CDR2 YFSETQ. The CDR3 is 19 residues long. DNA for the CDR3: TGCGCCAGCAGCCCTTTCCTACTAGCGGGGGGACCTGCGGCCTACGAGCAGTACTTC. Its protein is CASSPFLLAGGPAAYEQYF.

This chain joins TRBV10-3 and TRBJ1-1; TRBD1 is a possible D gene (6 bases). Germline loops: CDR1 ENHRY, CDR2 SYGVKD. The V end was cut by 7 bases, the J end by 1 base, with 10 bases between. This CDR3 has 13 amino acids. This CDR3 is CAITSGANTEAFF. The CDR3 bases are TGTGCCATCACCTCAGGGGCGAACACTGAAGCTTTCTTT.

This clone was observed once. V usage is TRBV4-1 and J usage is TRBJ2-7; 7 bases fit TRBD2. The ends lost 3 bases at V and 2 bases at J; junction bases unmatched: 4. The CDR3 sequence is 14 residues long. Per the germline V gene, CDR1 is MGHRA and CDR2 is YSYEKL. CDR3 DNA sequence: TGCGCCAGCAGCCAGGGGACTACAACCTACGAGCAGTACTTC. Residues: CASSQGTTTYEQYF.

The chain joins TRBV9 to TRBJ1-1; D is possibly TRBD1 (5 bases). There are 14 residues in the CDR3. Trimming took 0 bases from V and 6 from J, leaving 12 bases between them. CDR1 is SGDLS and CDR2 is YYNGEE in the germline V gene. The CDR3 loop reads CASSVAQGRAEAFF. The CDR3 coding sequence is TGTGCCAGCAGCGTAGCGCAGGGTCGGGCTGAAGCTTTCTTT.

The table lists this clone with a count of one. The chain is built from TRBV7-2 and TRBJ1-1; 8 nucleotides match TRBD1. The CDR3 sequence is 14 residues long. Germline CDR1 reads SGHTA; CDR2 reads FQGNSA. J gave up 1 base and V 6 bases, and 4 bases lay outside the gene matches. The CDR3 loop is CASSRQGKNTEAFF. Here the CDR3 DNA reads TGTGCCAGCAGTAGACAGGGGAAGAACACTGAAGCTTTCTTT.

The chain carries TRBV5-1 and TRBJ1-2; D unclear. CDR1 and CDR2 (germline): SGHRS, YFSETQ. V lost 1 base and J lost 6, with 7 bases in between. The CDR3 contains 12 residues. CDR3 amino acids: CASSLFRNGYTF. Here the CDR3 DNA reads TGCGCCAGCAGCTTGTTCAGAAATGGCTACACCTTC. The variable domain in full, with the rest retrieved from reference TRBV5-1 and TRBJ1-2, is KAGVTQTPRYLIKTRGQQVTLSCSPISGHRSVSWYQQTPGQGLQFLFEYFSETQRNKGNFPGRFSGRQFSNSRSEMNVSTLELGDSALYLCASSLFRNGYTFGSGTRLTVV.

About this clone itself: Other nucleotide sequences in the sample specify the same CDR3. The J gene is TRBJ2-1, the V gene TRBV7-9; 11 nucleotides match TRBD2. The CDR3 extends over 15 amino acids. Germline CDR1 is SEHNR and CDR2 is FQNEAQ (reference sequence). V lost 1 base, J lost 5 bases, and 1 base stayed unmatched. CDR3 protein: CASSLVAGGNNEQFF. The CDR3 DNA sequence: TGTGCCAGCAGCTTAGTAGCGGGAGGGAACAATGAGCAGTTCTTC.

The rearrangement joins TRBV6-1 to TRBJ2-1, with 7 nucleotides matching TRBD2. CDR1 is MNHNS, CDR2 SASEGT, per germline. V was pared by 10 bases and J by 0 bases, with 9 bases of the junction left unmatched. The CDR3 sequence is 15 residues long. The CDR3 coding sequence is TGTGCCACGACGGGGAGGACTAGCTCCTACAATGAGCAGTTCTTC. Translation: CATTGRTSSYNEQFF.

This sequence joins TRBV4-1 and TRBJ1-4, with 10 positions matching TRBD1. CDR3 length: 19 residues. CDR1 is MGHRA and CDR2 is YSYEKL in the germline V gene. Trimming cost V 1 base and J 5 bases; bases outside gene matches: 13. The CDR3 sequence: CASSQVWDRGAGRNEKLFF. The CDR3, as DNA: TGCGCCAGCAGCCAAGTGTGGGACAGGGGAGCGGGTAGGAATGAAAAACTGTTTTTT.

This rearrangement joins TRBV28 to TRBJ2-5; TRBD1 agrees at 7 bases. Germline V gene data show CDR1 as MDHEN and CDR2 as SYDVKM. V was clipped by 5 bases and J by 3 bases; unmatched bases: 6. This CDR3 is 14 amino acids long. This chain's CDR3 is CASSRGQIKETQYF. The CDR3 bases are TGTGCCAGCAGTCGGGGACAGATTAAAGAGACCCAGTACTTC.

This clone has more than one count but fewer than ten. This chain joins TRBV28 and TRBJ1-2, with TRBD1 matching over 7 bases. Looked up from germline, CDR1 is MDHEN and CDR2 is SYDVKM. There are 13 residues in the CDR3. The V segment lost 7 bases and the J segment 8 bases; nucleotides outside the gene matches: 10. Written as DNA, the CDR3 is TGTGCCAGCACCAACAGGGGAAGGAGAGGCTACACCTTC. Translating gives CASTNRGRRGYTF.

In its sample, this clone was seen many times. The chain carries TRBV28 and TRBJ2-7; weak D call: TRBD2 (7 bases). Germline CDR1 MDHEN, CDR2 SYDVKM. V dropped 0 bases and J dropped 7 bases, with 25 bases sitting between them. The CDR3 contains 18 residues. The CDR3 nucleotides read TGTGCCAGCAGTTTATGGGGGGCCCGGGGGGTCAGGGGTGCAGAGCAGTACTTC. Protein product: CASSLWGARGVRGAEQYF.

This clone came up a few times. The chain has TRBV2 and TRBJ1-5, with 8 bases lining up with TRBD1. The CDR3 sequence is 14 residues long. J lost 5 bases, V lost 3 bases, and 3 bases had no gene match. Looked up from germline, CDR1 is SNHLY and CDR2 is FYNNEI. This chain's CDR3 is CASSEDRVHQPQHF. The CDR3 bases are TGTGCCAGCAGTGAGGACAGGGTACATCAGCCCCAGCATTTT. Full variable domain (missing parts from reference TRBV2 and TRBJ1-5): EPEVTQTPSHQVTQMGQEVILRCVPISNHLYFYWYRQILGQKVEFLVSFYNNEISEKSEIFDDQFSVERPDGSNFTLKIRSTKLEDSAMYFCASSEDRVHQPQHFGDGTRLSIL.

The gene calls are TRBV5-1 and TRBJ2-7, with 11 bases aligning to TRBD1. V lost 3 bases, J lost 5 bases, and 10 bases stayed unmatched. The V gene's germline CDR1 is SGHRS and CDR2 YFSETQ. This CDR3 contains 16 residues. The CDR3 loop reads CASSWLFRTGGDEQYF. For the CDR3, the DNA is TGCGCCAGCAGCTGGTTATTTCGGACAGGGGGCGACGAGCAGTACTTC.

The V and J genes are TRBV19 and TRBJ2-7; a possible D gene is TRBD1 (6 bases). CDR3 length: 14 amino acids. Germline V gene lookup returns CDR1 LNHDA and CDR2 SQIVND (reference sequence). V was trimmed by 5 bases and J by 2 bases, leaving 13 bases between them. CDR3 loop: CASSPYRETYEQYF. The DNA of the CDR3 is TGTGCCAGTAGTCCGTACAGGGAAACCTACGAGCAGTACTTC.

The chain employs TRBV7-6 and TRBJ1-5, with a tentative D call TRBD1 (5 bases). The V gene lost 2 bases and the J gene lost 3 bases, with 11 bases spanning the gap. CDR1 and CDR2 from the germline V gene are SGHVS and FNYEAQ. CDR3 length: 15 amino acids. The CDR3 region is CASSLRGWDNQPQHF. In nucleotides, the CDR3 is TGTGCCAGCAGCTTAAGGGGATGGGACAATCAGCCCCAGCATTTT.

The CDR3 nucleotides read TGTGCCAGCAGCCATGGAACCCAACAGGGGTTCTCCTACGAGCAGTACTTC. Translation: CASSHGTQQGFSYEQYF. The chain recombines TRBV11-2 with TRBJ2-7; 7 bases match TRBD1. J lost 0 bases, V lost 5 bases, and 13 bases had no gene match. This CDR3 has 17 residues. Germline CDR1 and CDR2: SGHAT and FQNNGV.

The chain recombines TRBV6-1 with TRBJ2-1; a weak D match, TRBD2 (5 bases). V lost 2 bases and J 3 bases, leaving 11 bases between the germline ends. This CDR3 is 15 amino acids long. Looked up from germline, CDR1 is MNHNS and CDR2 is SASEGT. The CDR3 region is CASSELRTYYNEQFF. The CDR3 bases are TGTGCCAGCAGTGAACTCCGGACTTACTACAATGAGCAGTTCTTC.

The DNA of the CDR3 is TGTGCCAGCAGCGCAGGAGGGCCCGGGGAGACCCAGTACTTC. Its translation is CASSAGGPGETQYF. The chain links TRBV28 to TRBJ2-5, with a tentative D call TRBD2 (6 bases). Germline-derived CDR1 and CDR2 are MDHEN and SYDVKM. The CDR3 is 14 residues long. V was clipped by 6 bases and J by 5 bases, with 16 bases between them.

This chain joins TRBV10-2 and TRBJ2-5; tentatively, D is TRBD1 (5 bases). The CDR3 spans 12 residues. Germline V gene lookup returns CDR1 WSHSY and CDR2 SAAADI. V lost 10 bases and J lost 5, with 14 bases in between. The CDR3 DNA reads TGCGCCACTGGACAAGCCCAGGAGACCCAGTACTTC. Translating gives CATGQAQETQYF.

The chain combines TRBV4-2 with TRBJ2-5, with 8 bases aligning to TRBD2. The length of the CDR3 is 12 residues. J lost 5 bases, V lost 4 bases, and 0 bases had no gene match. Looked up from germline, CDR1 is LGHNA and CDR2 is YNFKEQ. The CDR3 nucleotides read TGTGCCAGCAGCCCGGGGGGGGAGACCCAGTACTTC. Encoded protein: CASSPGGETQYF.